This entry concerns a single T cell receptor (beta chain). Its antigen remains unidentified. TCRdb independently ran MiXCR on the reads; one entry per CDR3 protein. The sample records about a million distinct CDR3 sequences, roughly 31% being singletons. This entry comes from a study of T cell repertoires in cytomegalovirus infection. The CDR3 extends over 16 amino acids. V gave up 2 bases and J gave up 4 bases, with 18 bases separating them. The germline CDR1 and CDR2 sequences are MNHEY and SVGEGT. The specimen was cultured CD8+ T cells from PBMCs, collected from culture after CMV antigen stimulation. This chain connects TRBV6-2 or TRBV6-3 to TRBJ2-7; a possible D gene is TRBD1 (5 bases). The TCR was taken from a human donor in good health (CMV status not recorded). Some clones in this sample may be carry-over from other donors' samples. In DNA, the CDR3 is TGTGCCAGCAGTTACAGTCGCCAGGGCTGGGGATACGAGCAGTACTTC. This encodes CASSYSRQGWGYEQYF.